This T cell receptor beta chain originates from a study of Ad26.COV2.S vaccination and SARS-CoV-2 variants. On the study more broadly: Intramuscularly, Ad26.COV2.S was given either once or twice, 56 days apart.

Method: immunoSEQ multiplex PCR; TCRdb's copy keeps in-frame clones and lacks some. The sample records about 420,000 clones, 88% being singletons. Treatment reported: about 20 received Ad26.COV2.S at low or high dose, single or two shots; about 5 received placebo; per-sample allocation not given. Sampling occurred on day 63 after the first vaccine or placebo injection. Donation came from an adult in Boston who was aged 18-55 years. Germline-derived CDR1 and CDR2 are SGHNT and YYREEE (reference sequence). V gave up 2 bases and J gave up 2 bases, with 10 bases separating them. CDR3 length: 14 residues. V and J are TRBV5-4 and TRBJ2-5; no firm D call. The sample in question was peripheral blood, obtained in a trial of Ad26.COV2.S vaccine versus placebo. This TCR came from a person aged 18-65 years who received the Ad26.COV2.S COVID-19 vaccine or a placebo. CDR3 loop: CASSFRQQQETQYF. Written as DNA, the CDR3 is TGTGCCAGCAGCTTCCGGCAGCAACAAGAGACCCAGTACTTC.